The 27 T cell receptor beta chains listed next were all sequenced from one sample in a study of blood T cells in healthy people across ages. Sample-barcoded 5' priming and a J-beta primer mix drove a second PCR of about 6 to 12 cycles. TCRdb passed the 5' RACE reads through MiXCR, listing each CDR3 protein once. The repertoire holds hundreds of thousands of distinct CDR3 sequences, with under 30% as singletons. These data were likewise used in another study, on T cells of mothers and their children.

The sample taken for sequencing was blood. Source of these receptors: a boy younger than 18 in good health.

This clonotype was observed at least ten times. V gene TRBV7-2 combines with J gene TRBJ1-1; D might be TRBD1 (6 bases). Germline CDR1 reads SGHTA; CDR2 reads FQGNSA. Trimming took off 2 bases at V and 7 bases at J, with 14 bases between the two ends. This CDR3 is built from 14 residues. In DNA form, the CDR3 reads TGTGCCAGCAGCTTATCCCTGGGGGCCCGTGAAGCTTTCTTT. Translated, it gives CASSLSLGAREAFF.

This clonotype was found a few times. This chain joins TRBV29-1 and TRBJ2-1; TRBD2 might be the D (5 bases). The better agreement between TRBJ2-7 and the DNA end casts doubt on the J call. This CDR3 is 12 amino acids long. Germline CDR1 reads SQVTM; CDR2 reads ANQGSEA. The CDR3 spells CSVVAADYEQYF. In DNA form, the CDR3 reads TGCAGCGTCGTGGCAGCGGACTACGAGCAGTACTTC.

This clonotype was seen more than once but under ten times. The chain joins TRBV2 to TRBJ2-1; 7 bases align to TRBD1. V shed 3 bases and J 0 bases; nucleotides not matched to a gene: 8. The CDR3 is made up of 17 amino acids. Germline V gene lookup returns CDR1 SNHLY and CDR2 FYNNEI. The DNA of the CDR3 is TGTGCCAGCAGTGATATCGGGACAGCGAGCTCCTACAATGAGCAGTTCTTC. Translated: CASSDIGTASSYNEQFF.

This clonotype was seen only a few times. The V and J genes are TRBV7-2 and TRBJ1-3; 9 bases map to TRBD1. V was pared by 5 bases and J by 4 bases, with 6 bases of the junction left unmatched. Per the germline V gene, CDR1 is SGHTA and CDR2 is FQGNSA. The CDR3 is 15 residues long. CDR3 protein: CASSRGQGRGNTIYF. CDR3 nucleotides: TGTGCCAGCAGCCGGGGACAGGGTCGAGGAAACACCATATATTTT.

This clonotype showed up just a few times. The chain combines TRBV4-3 with TRBJ2-3, with TRBD2 as a possible D gene (7 bases). The V end was cut by 4 bases, the J end by 4 bases, with 12 bases between. The CDR3 spans 14 residues. The germline V gene has CDR1 LGHNA and CDR2 YSLEER. CDR3 region: CASSRGGLADTQYF. DNA for the CDR3: TGCGCCAGCAGCCGGGGGGGCCTAGCAGATACGCAGTATTTT.

The CDR3 bases are TGCAGTGCTAGAGTGCCCGGGACAGCTAATGAAAAACTGTTTTTT. This encodes CSARVPGTANEKLFF. V and J are TRBV20-1 and TRBJ1-4, with 7 nucleotides matching TRBD1. The junction had 5 bases not matched to a gene; V was cut back by 1 base and J by 3 bases. The CDR3 loop spans 15 amino acids. Germline V CDR1 and CDR2: DFQATT, SNEGSKA (reference sequence).

The V gene is TRBV28, the J gene TRBJ2-1; TRBD2 matches at 12 bases. Losses at the gene ends were 5 bases for V and 7 bases for J; bases not matched to a gene: 9. Germline V gives CDR1 MDHEN, CDR2 SYDVKM. This CDR3 has 16 amino acids. CDR3: CASSPSSGRAGNEQFF. CDR3 DNA: TGTGCCAGCAGTCCATCTAGCGGGAGGGCCGGGAATGAGCAGTTCTTC.

The chain uses TRBV5-1 and TRBJ1-5; the D gene is possibly TRBD1 (5 bases). Germline V gene lookup returns CDR1 SGHRS and CDR2 YFSETQ. The CDR3 totals 16 residues. V gave up 0 bases and J gave up 0 bases, with 10 bases separating them. Here the CDR3 reads CASSLGPRDSNQPQHF. In DNA, the CDR3 is TGCGCCAGCAGCTTGGGCCCCAGGGATAGCAATCAGCCCCAGCATTTT.

This chain links TRBV20-1 with TRBJ1-4, with 12 bases fitting TRBD1. The ends lost 3 bases at V and 8 bases at J; junction bases unmatched: 4. The CDR3 is 14 residues long. Looked up from germline, CDR1 is DFQATT and CDR2 is SNEGSKA (reference sequence). The CDR3: CSASIGTGGEKLFF. DNA for the CDR3: TGCAGTGCTAGCATCGGGACAGGGGGCGAAAAACTGTTTTTT.

This clonotype has a single count. The V gene is TRBV12-3 or TRBV12-4, the J gene TRBJ2-7, with D unclear. The CDR3 contains 13 residues. V gave up 7 bases and J gave up 3 bases, with 13 bases separating them. Here the CDR3 reads CASIPEPGYEQYF. The CDR3 nucleotides read TGTGCCAGCATTCCTGAGCCAGGCTACGAGCAGTACTTC.

J is TRBJ2-5 and V is TRBV3-1; D gene uncertain. Germline values: CDR1 LGHDT, CDR2 YNNKEL (reference sequence). The V and J ends lost 6 bases and 4 bases respectively, with 9 bases between them. The CDR3 has 12 amino acids. CDR3 DNA: TGTGCCAGCAGGGCAGGCCCAGAGACCCAGTACTTC. Encoded protein: CASRAGPETQYF.

The J gene is TRBJ2-5, the V gene TRBV2, with 11 bases identical to TRBD2. V trimming: 4 bases; J trimming: 2 bases; junction bases outside the gene matches: 3. Looked up from germline, CDR1 is SNHLY and CDR2 is FYNNEI. The CDR3 totals 15 residues. The CDR3 sequence: CASSVIAGGQETQYF. In DNA, the CDR3 is TGTGCCAGCAGTGTAATAGCGGGGGGGCAAGAGACCCAGTACTTC.

This clonotype has a handful of counts. The chain carries TRBV5-1 and TRBJ2-1, with D tentatively TRBD1 (7 bases). Looked up from germline, CDR1 is SGHRS and CDR2 is YFSETQ. The CDR3 loop spans 13 amino acids. V was trimmed by 2 bases and J by 8 bases, leaving 11 bases between them. The CDR3 sequence is CASSFQGGDEQFF. In DNA, the CDR3 is TGCGCCAGCAGCTTTCAGGGGGGCGATGAGCAGTTCTTC.

The chain employs TRBV7-2 and TRBJ1-3; TRBD1 agrees at 7 bases. V lost 5 bases to trimming and J lost 2 bases; unmatched junction nucleotides: 9. CDR1 is SGHTA and CDR2 is FQGNSA in the germline V gene. The CDR3 is made up of 16 amino acids. In nucleotides, the CDR3 is TGTGCCAGCAGCCTACGACAGGGTGCCACTGGAAACACCATATATTTT. It specifies CASSLRQGATGNTIYF.

This clonotype was detected a few times. The J gene is TRBJ2-2, the V gene TRBV5-4, with TRBD1 identical over 7 bases. V lost 2 bases, J lost 7 bases, and 14 bases stayed unmatched. Germline CDR1 and CDR2: SGHNT and YYREEE (reference sequence). CDR3 size: 17 residues. DNA for the CDR3: TGTGCCAGCAGCTTATACAGGGGAGAGGTCTGGAGCGGGGAGCTGTTTTTT. This encodes CASSLYRGEVWSGELFF.

Notes on this clonotype: The junction differs from germline at one of its ends, possibly a read error. The chain combines TRBV7-9 with TRBJ2-1; D tentatively reads TRBD1 or TRBD2 (5 bases each). The germline gives CDR1 SEHNR, CDR2 FQNEAQ (reference sequence). The CDR3 is 16 residues long. CDR3 sequence reads: CASSPSWGTLYNERFF. CDR3 DNA sequence: TGTGCCAGCAGCCCCTCGTGGGGGACCCTGTACAATGAGCGGTTCTTC.

This clonotype was detected only a few times. V is TRBV20-1 and J is TRBJ1-1, with D possibly TRBD1 on 5 matching bases. The CDR3 spans 14 residues. The ends were cut back, 2 bases at V and 0 bases at J, with 10 bases in the middle. Germline V gives CDR1 DFQATT, CDR2 SNEGSKA (reference sequence). The CDR3 DNA follows: TGCAGTGCTAGAATGGGACGGATGAACACTGAAGCTTTCTTT. This gives the protein CSARMGRMNTEAFF.

This clonotype has more than one count but fewer than ten. The chain has TRBV18 and TRBJ2-7; D not certain. Germline CDR1 reads KGHSH; CDR2 reads LQKENI. Trimming cost V 1 base and J 2 bases, with 15 bases left between them. The CDR3 is 16 amino acids. CDR3: CASSPLTPGATYEQYF. The CDR3 DNA reads TGTGCCAGCTCACCACTTACGCCTGGCGCGACCTACGAGCAGTACTTC.

This chain connects TRBV18 to TRBJ1-4, with 8 bases identical to TRBD1. After removal of 3 bases from V and 4 bases from J, the junction contained 10 bases not matched to a gene. The germline V gene encodes CDR1 KGHSH and CDR2 LQKENI. This CDR3 has 17 amino acids. DNA of the CDR3: TGTGCCAGCTCACCGGTTATGGGACAGGAGAATAATGAAAAACTGTTTTTT. Its translation is CASSPVMGQENNEKLFF.

The J gene is TRBJ2-5, the V gene TRBV7-2; TRBD1 is a possible D gene (6 bases). The assigned J gene may be wrong: the sequence end matches TRBJ2-1 better. Germline CDR1 reads SGHTA; CDR2 reads FQGNSA. The CDR3 has 16 residues. CDR3 amino acids: CASSLGRGIPYNEQFF. The CDR3 DNA sequence: TGTGCCAGCAGCTTAGGAAGGGGGATCCCCTACAATGAGCAGTTCTTC.

This clonotype was counted between two and nine times. This chain links TRBV5-1 with TRBJ1-2; D perhaps matches TRBD1 (5 bases). Trimming stripped 0 bases from V and 2 bases from J, with 17 bases between. The CDR3 consists of 17 residues. CDR1 SGHRS and CDR2 YFSETQ come from the germline V gene. CDR3 bases: TGCGCCAGCAGCTTGGACCCTCAACAGGCGGCAAACTATGGCTACACCTTC. Translating it yields CASSLDPQQAANYGYTF.

The chain recombines TRBV15 with TRBJ1-5; no clear D gene. CDR1 and CDR2 from the germline V gene are LNHNV and YYDKDF (reference sequence). V lost 0 bases, J lost 3 bases, and 9 bases lay in between. The length of the CDR3 is 15 residues. The DNA of the CDR3 is TGTGCCACCAGCAGAGATGGAACTGCCAATCAGCCCCAGCATTTT. Translated, it gives CATSRDGTANQPQHF.

The chain couples TRBV3-1 to TRBJ1-2, with 7 bases aligning to TRBD1. Germline loops: CDR1 LGHDT, CDR2 YNNKEL (reference sequence). Unmatched junction bases numbered 6, after V lost 1 base and J lost 4 bases. The length of the CDR3 is 15 residues. The CDR3 DNA reads as TGTGCCAGCAGCCAAGGGAACAGGGGTGTCTATGGCTACACCTTC. It yields the protein CASSQGNRGVYGYTF.

This rearrangement joins TRBV9 to TRBJ2-3; TRBD2 matches 10 bases. The germline gives CDR1 SGDLS, CDR2 YYNGEE. The CDR3 has 16 residues. The V gene end was trimmed by 5 bases and the J gene end by 0 bases; junction bases not matched to a gene: 6. CDR3 sequence: CASSPKTSGSTDTQYF. CDR3 in DNA: TGTGCCAGCAGTCCGAAGACTAGCGGGAGCACAGATACGCAGTATTTT.

The chain's CDR3 is CSVRTGANTGELFF. For the CDR3, the DNA is TGCAGTGTCCGGACAGGCGCGAACACCGGGGAGCTGTTTTTT. This chain connects TRBV20-1 to TRBJ2-2; 7 positions agree with TRBD1. The CDR3 covers 14 residues. CDR1 is DFQATT and CDR2 is SNEGSKA in the germline V gene (reference sequence). V lost 7 bases, J lost 0 bases, and 5 bases stayed unmatched.

This clonotype was counted a few times. This chain uses TRBV7-2 with TRBJ2-5; 9 bases agree with TRBD2. The CDR3 spans 17 residues. Germline V CDR1 and CDR2: SGHTA, FQGNSA. V was clipped by 5 bases and J by 3 bases; unmatched bases: 13. The CDR3 DNA is TGTGCCAGCAGCCTCACTAGGGGAGCGGGAGGTAAAGAGACCCAGTACTTC. This encodes CASSLTRGAGGKETQYF. Full variable domain (missing parts from reference TRBV7-2 and TRBJ2-5): GAGVSQSPSNKVTEKGKDVELRCDPISGHTALYWYRQSLGQGLEFLIYFQGNSAPDKSGLPSDRFSAERTGGSVSTLTIQRTQQEDSAVYLCASSLTRGAGGKETQYFGPGTRLLVL.

This clonotype has more than one count but fewer than ten. The rearrangement uses TRBV20-1 and TRBJ2-1; possibly TRBD2 for D (6 bases). Per germline, CDR1 DFQATT and CDR2 SNEGSKA (reference sequence). Deletions cut 4 bases from V and 9 bases from J, with 19 bases between. The CDR3 is 14 amino acids. The CDR3 nucleotides are TGCAGTGCTACCCGACTAGACTCCCTTTCTGAGCAGTTCTTC. Its translation: CSATRLDSLSEQFF.